This T cell receptor (beta chain) is drawn from a study of blood T cell repertoires in COVID-19. CDR3 length equals 15 residues. The germline V gene has CDR1 MNHEY and CDR2 SMNVEV (reference sequence). Trimming pared 5 bases from V and 0 bases from J, leaving 11 bases between. The assay was immunoSEQ multiplex PCR, and TCRdb's table has in-frame clones only and misses some. Of approximately 140,000 clones listed, 70% to 90% are singletons. The receptor's source is a human donor in a cohort sampled during active COVID-19. The rearrangement joins TRBV27 to TRBJ1-3; possible D gene TRBD1, 5 bases. Sequenced material: peripheral blood. The CDR3 nucleotides read TGTGCCAGCAGTCCGGGGGTGAACTCTGGAAACACCATATATTTT. As protein: CASSPGVNSGNTIYF.